The source of this T cell receptor (beta chain) is a study of T cell changes during pregnancy in multiple sclerosis. The CDR3 runs 16 residues. Germline V gene data show CDR1 as SGDLS and CDR2 as YYNGEE. V lost 0 bases to trimming and J lost 7 bases, with 20 bases between them. This clone was detected only a few times. The method was immunoSEQ multiplex PCR; TCRdb's version includes in-frame clones alone and lacks a portion of them. Counted here are about 37,000 clones, about 90% occurring once; the ten biggest clones make up around 0.48%. V is TRBV9 and J is TRBJ2-7; no clear D. The source was CD4+ T cells from peripheral blood mononuclear cells, collected in the third trimester of pregnancy. The origin of this receptor is a female donor in good health, enrolled as a control in a pregnancy study. The CDR3 protein is CASSVDEFPSPWEQYF. CDR3 bases: TGTGCCAGCAGCGTAGACGAGTTCCCCTCCCCTTGGGAGCAGTACTTC.